One TCR beta chain is described in this entry. Its antigen is undetermined. With 60 Vbeta and 13 Jbeta primers, the PCR was carried out. Sequencing was performed with immunoSEQ multiplex PCR; in TCRdb, only in-frame clones are kept and a portion is missing. The repertoire holds tens of thousands of clones, with around three quarters as singletons. Per germline, CDR1 LNHDA and CDR2 SQIVND (reference sequence). V shed 7 bases and J 10 bases; nucleotides not matched to a gene: 6. The CDR3 is 11 residues long. This record belongs to a study of cytomegalovirus exposure and HLA in healthy donors. General observations from the study: Immune exposure information available was restricted to CMV serostatus.

This sequence originates from a woman aged 40 to 50 in good health and CMV-seropositive. This chain links TRBV19 with TRBJ1-1, with 7 bases lining up with TRBD1. The material sequenced was PBMCs. CDR3 in amino acids: CASNLQGVAFF. CDR3 DNA sequence: TGTGCCAGTAACCTCCAGGGGGTAGCTTTCTTT.